This T cell receptor beta chain emerged from a study of vaccination and CD4 T cells after COVID-19. Study in general: Two of the convalescents were Hispanic, and convalescents were six males and four females.

Documented treatment: roughly ten-day PBMC culture with coronavirus spike peptide pools or control peptides (ViraFEST assay). Sequencing of DNA taken from cultured CD4+ T cells relied on the Oncomine TCR Beta short-read assay. The source of extracted genomic DNA was cultured CD4+ T cells. TCRdb reprocessed the PCR reads with MiXCR, giving one entry per CDR3 protein. The data show about 3,400 distinct CDR3 sequences, with about 30% seen just once and less than 55% held by the top ten. J lost 9 bases, V lost 2 bases, and 6 bases had no gene match. There are 14 residues in the CDR3. The germline V gene has CDR1 MNHNS and CDR2 SASEGT. For this clonotype: Its antigen is still unknown.

The TCR originated in a human donor who had recovered from COVID-19. The gene calls are TRBV6-1 and TRBJ2-2; TRBD2 matches at 7 bases. The sample taken for sequencing was CD4+ T cells from blood, cultured in vitro. CDR3 residues: CASSELGGIRELFF. The CDR3 nucleotides read TGTGCCAGCAGTGAACTCGGGGGGATACGGGAGCTGTTTTTT.